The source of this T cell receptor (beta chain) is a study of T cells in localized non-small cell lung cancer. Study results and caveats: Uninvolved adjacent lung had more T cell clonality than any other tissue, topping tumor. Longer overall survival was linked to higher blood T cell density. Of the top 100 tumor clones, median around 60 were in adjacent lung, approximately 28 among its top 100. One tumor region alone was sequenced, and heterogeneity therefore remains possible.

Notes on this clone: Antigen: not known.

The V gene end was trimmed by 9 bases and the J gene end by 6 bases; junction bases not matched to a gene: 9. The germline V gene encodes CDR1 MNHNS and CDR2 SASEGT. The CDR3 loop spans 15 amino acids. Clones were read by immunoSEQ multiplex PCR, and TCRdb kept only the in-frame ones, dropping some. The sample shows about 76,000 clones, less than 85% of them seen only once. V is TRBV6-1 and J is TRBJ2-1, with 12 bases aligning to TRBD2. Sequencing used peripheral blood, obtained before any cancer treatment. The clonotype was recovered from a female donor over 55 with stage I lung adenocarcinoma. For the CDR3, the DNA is TGTGCCAGTCTCGGACTAGCGGGACCCCGCAATGAGCAGTTCTTC. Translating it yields CASLGLAGPRNEQFF.